The clone carrying this T cell receptor (beta chain) occurred a few times. TCRdb reprocessed the 5' RACE reads with MiXCR, giving one entry per CDR3 protein. This table holds nearly 110,000 distinct CDR3 sequences, about 15% found once. This record comes from a study of T-cell memory formation after mild COVID-19. The sequencing input was PBMCs or a T cell subset sorted from them (not recorded which). This sequence originates from an adult woman who had mild COVID-19 (a few samples of this study predate the infection). Cell type and time point are not known.

The CDR3 DNA is TGTGCCAGCAGTTTAGGGACAGGCGGTAATCAGCCCCAGCATTTT. Its protein is CASSLGTGGNQPQHF. This sequence joins TRBV12-3 or TRBV12-4 and TRBJ1-5; 7 positions match TRBD1. This CDR3 has 15 residues. The junction had 4 bases not matched to a gene; V was cut back by 1 base and J by 4 bases.